The present entry profiles one T cell receptor (beta chain) with its context. The antigen remains unidentified. The V end was cut by 9 bases, the J end by 8 bases, with 17 bases between. Per the germline V gene, CDR1 is KGHSH and CDR2 is LQKENI. CDR3 length: 13 residues. The sample belongs to a study of T-cell memory formation after mild COVID-19. Whole-study results and caveats: That cross-reactive memory joined was suggested by some responding clones appearing in pre-infection memory. Confirmation was lacking for SARS-CoV-2 specificity of second-wave clones that peaked on day 37. Among contracting clones, CD4+ were mainly CM/EM and CD8+ enriched in EMRA.

5'RACE with constant-segment primers built TCRalpha and TCRbeta cDNA libraries with UMIs. TCRdb processed the 5' RACE reads anew with MiXCR; each CDR3 protein has one entry. Of 350,000 to 550,000 distinct CDR3 sequences in the sample, about 20% are singletons; the top ten hold 20% to 25%. The source is a man in his late teens or twenties who had mild COVID-19 (a few samples of this study predate the infection). Cell type and time point are not known. The chain combines TRBV18 with TRBJ2-1; tentatively, D is TRBD1 (6 bases). Material for sequencing was PBMCs or a T cell subset sorted from them (not recorded which). The CDR3 loop is CASSQGIGDEQFF. The DNA for the CDR3 is TGTGCCAGTAGCCAGGGGATAGGCGATGAGCAGTTCTTC.